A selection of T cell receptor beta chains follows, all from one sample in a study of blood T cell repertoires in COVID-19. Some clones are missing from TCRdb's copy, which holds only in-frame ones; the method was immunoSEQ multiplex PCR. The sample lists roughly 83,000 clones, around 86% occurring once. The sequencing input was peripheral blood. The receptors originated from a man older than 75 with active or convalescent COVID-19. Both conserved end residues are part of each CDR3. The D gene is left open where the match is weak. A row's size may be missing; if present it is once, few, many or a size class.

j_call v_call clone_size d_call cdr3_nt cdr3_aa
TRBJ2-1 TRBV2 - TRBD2 TGTGCCAGCAGTGAGGAGACTAGCGGGCCCTACAATGAGCAGTTCTTC CASSEETSGPYNEQFF
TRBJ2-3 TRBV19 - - TGTGCCAGTAGTATGGGAGTTAACACAGATACGCAGTATTTT CASSMGVNTDTQYF
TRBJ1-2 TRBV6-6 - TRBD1 TGTGCCAGCAGTCACCGGGACAGAGCTAACTATGGCTACACCTTC CASSHRDRANYGYTF
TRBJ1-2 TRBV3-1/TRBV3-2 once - TGTGCCAGCAGCCAAGATTCCTACGGGGGCTACACCTTC CASSQDSYGGYTF
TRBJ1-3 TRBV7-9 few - TGTGCCAGCAGCGCCCGCGAGGAGGGAAACACCATATATTTT CASSAREEGNTIYF
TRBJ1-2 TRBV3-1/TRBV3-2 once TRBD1 TGTGCCAGCAGCCAAAACAGGGGGGTGAACTATGGCTACACCTTC CASSQNRGVNYGYTF
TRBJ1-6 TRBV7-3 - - TGTGCCAGCAGCTTTGCAGGGTATAATTCACCCCTCCACTTT CASSFAGYNSPLHF
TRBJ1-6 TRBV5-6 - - TGTGCCAGCAGCTTGGAGCGGGGGAGGGTAGATAATTCACCCCTCCACTTT CASSLERGRVDNSPLHF
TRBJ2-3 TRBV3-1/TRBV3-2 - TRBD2 TGTGCCAGCAGCCAGGGGTTTGGAAAGACTAGCGGGAGGTTTGGTACGCAGTATTTT CASSQGFGKTSGRFGTQYF
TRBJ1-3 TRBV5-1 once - TGCGCCAGCAGCTTGGCCTCAGGGTCTGGAAACACCATATATTTT CASSLASGSGNTIYF
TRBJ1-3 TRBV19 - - TGTGCCAGTAGTAGAGGAAACTCTGGAAACACCACATATTTT CASSRGNSGNTTYF
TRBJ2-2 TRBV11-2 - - TGTGCCAGCAGCTTACTACAGACGGTCGGGGAGCTGTTTTTT CASSLLQTVGELFF
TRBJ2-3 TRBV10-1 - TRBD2 TGCGCCAGCACAGCGGGGGGCCCATTGACAGATACGCAGTATTTT CASTAGGPLTDTQYF
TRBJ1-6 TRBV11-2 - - TGTGCCAGCAGGTCCGGGACACTGAATTCACCCCTCCACTTT CASRSGTLNSPLHF
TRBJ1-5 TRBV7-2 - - TGTGCCAGCAGCTTAAGGTTGGGGGGGGGTGGTCAGCCCCAGCATTTT CASSLRLGGGGQPQHF
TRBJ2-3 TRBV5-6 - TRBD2 TGTGCCAGCAGCGGACTAGCGGGAACAGATACGCAGTATTTT CASSGLAGTDTQYF
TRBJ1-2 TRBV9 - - TGTGCCAGCAGCGTAGATGGGAGAGGACACTATGGCTACACCTTC CASSVDGRGHYGYTF
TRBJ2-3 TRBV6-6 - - TGTGCCAGCAGTTCCGCAGATACGCAGTATTTT CASSSADTQYF
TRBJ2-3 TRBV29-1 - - TGCAGCGTTATAACTGCAGATACGCAGTATTTT CSVITADTQYF
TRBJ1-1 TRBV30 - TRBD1 TGTGCCTGGGGACAGGGCCGCACTGAAGCTTTCTTT CAWGQGRTEAFF
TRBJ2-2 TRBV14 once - TGTGCCAGCAGCCGACGGGGCACCGGGGAGCTGTTTTTT CASSRRGTGELFF
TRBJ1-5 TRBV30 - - TGTGCCTGGAGTGTACCTGGGCTTAGCAATCAGCCCCAGCATTTT CAWSVPGLSNQPQHF
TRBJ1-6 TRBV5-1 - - TGCGCCAGCAGCTTGTCAGGGAATAATTCACCCCTCCACTTT CASSLSGNNSPLHF
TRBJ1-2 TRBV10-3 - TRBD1 TGTGCCATCAGTGACGCAGGGGGCCTTGAGAACTATGGCTACACCTTC CAISDAGGLENYGYTF
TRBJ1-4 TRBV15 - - TGTGCCACCAGCAGAGATCGCTCTAGGGGTGAAAAACTGTTTTTT CATSRDRSRGEKLFF
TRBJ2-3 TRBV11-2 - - TGTGCCAGCAGCTTAGGTGGGGGGGCGCGAACAGATACGCAGTATTTT CASSLGGGARTDTQYF
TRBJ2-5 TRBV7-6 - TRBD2 TGTGCCAGCAGCTTAGGGGGAGGACTAGCGGGAAAAGAGACCCAGTACTTC CASSLGGGLAGKETQYF
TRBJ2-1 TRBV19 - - TGTGCCAGTAGTTCTAGGGGTTACAATGAGCAGTTCTTC CASSSRGYNEQFF
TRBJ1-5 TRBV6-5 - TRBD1 TGTGCCAGCAGAAGGGACAGGGGGTCAAGCCCCCAGCATTTT CASRRDRGSSPQHF
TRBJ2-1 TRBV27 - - TGTGCCAGCAGTTCCCGGACCGCCCTAGCTGAGCAGTTCTTC CASSSRTALAEQFF
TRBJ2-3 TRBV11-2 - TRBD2 TGTGCCAGCAGCTTAGGGGGGAGGGCACCAGATACGCAGTATTTT CASSLGGRAPDTQYF
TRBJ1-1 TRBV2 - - TGTGCCAGCAGTGTTCAGGGGAACACTGAAGCTTTCTTT CASSVQGNTEAFF
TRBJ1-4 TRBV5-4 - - TGTGCCAGCAGCTTGGATAGATCTGAAAAACTGTTTTTT CASSLDRSEKLFF
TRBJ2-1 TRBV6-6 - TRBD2 TGTGCCAGCAGTAAGGGGACTAGCGGGAGCAATGAGCAGTTCTTC CASSKGTSGSNEQFF
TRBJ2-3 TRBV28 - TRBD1 TGTGCCAGCAGTCCAACAGGGGGCACTACAGATACGCAGTATTTT CASSPTGGTTDTQYF
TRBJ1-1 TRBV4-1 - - TGCGCCAGCAGCCAAGGAACGTGGGGGGACACTGAAGCTTTCTTT CASSQGTWGDTEAFF
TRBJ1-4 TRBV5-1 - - TGCGCCAGCAGCTTGGTCGGGGGGGTAGGCGAAAAACTGTTTTTT CASSLVGGVGEKLFF
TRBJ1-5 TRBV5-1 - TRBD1 TGCGCCAGCAGCTGGGATAAAAGGGACAGGGGGCTTGGTCAGCCCCAGCATTTT CASSWDKRDRGLGQPQHF
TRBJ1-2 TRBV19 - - TGTGCCAGTAGTACGCGGACAGCCAGTAACTATGGCTACACCTTC CASSTRTASNYGYTF
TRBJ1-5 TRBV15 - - TGTGCCACCAGCAGGGCACATCAGCCCCAGCATTTT CATSRAHQPQHF
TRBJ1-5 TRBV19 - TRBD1 TGTGCCAGTAGAGGACAGGGAGGTCGAAATCAGCCCCAGCATTTT CASRGQGGRNQPQHF
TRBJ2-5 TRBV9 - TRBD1 TGTGCCAGCAGCGTCCGAGGGGGCTTCCAAGAGACCCAGTACTTC CASSVRGGFQETQYF
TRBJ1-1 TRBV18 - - TGTGCCAGCTCACCGACAGGCGACAGATACACTGAAGCTTTCTTT CASSPTGDRYTEAFF
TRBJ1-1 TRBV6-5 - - TGTGCCAGCAGTCAGACAGGTTCTGAAGCTTTCTTT CASSQTGSEAFF
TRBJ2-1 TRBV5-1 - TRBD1 TGCGCCAGCAGCTTCGGACAGGGGGTTTACAATGAGCAGTTCTTC CASSFGQGVYNEQFF
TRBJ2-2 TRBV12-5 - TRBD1 TGTGCTAGTGGTTGGGGGACAGGGGATACCGGGGAGCTGTTTTTT CASGWGTGDTGELFF
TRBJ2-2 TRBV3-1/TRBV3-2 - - TGTGCCAGCAGCCAAGCCAGCAGGAAGAACACCGGGGAGCTGTTTTTT CASSQASRKNTGELFF
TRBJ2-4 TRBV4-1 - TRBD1 TGCGCCAGCAGCCAAGCTCCGACAGGGAACATTCAGTACTTC CASSQAPTGNIQYF
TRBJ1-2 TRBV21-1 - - TGTGCCAGCAGCAAGGGAGAAGCTTGGGACACTACAACCAGCAACACCTTC CASSKGEAWDTTTSNTF
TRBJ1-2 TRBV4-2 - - TGTGCCAGCAGCCAAGGGATTAGAAGCGCTAACTATGGCTACACCTTC CASSQGIRSANYGYTF
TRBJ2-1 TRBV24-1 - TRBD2 TGTGCCACCAGCGCCTCGCTAGCGGGCAGGGGTGAGCAGTTCTTC CATSASLAGRGEQFF
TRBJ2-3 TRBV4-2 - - TGTGCCAGCAGCCAAGGACTGGAAGAGGATACGCAGTATTTT CASSQGLEEDTQYF
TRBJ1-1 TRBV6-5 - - TGTGCCAGCACCCCGGGGAGTCCAAGCCGCACTGAAGCTTTCTTT CASTPGSPSRTEAFF